One and the same sample provided the 10 T cell receptor beta chains below, sequenced in a study of Ad26.COV2.S vaccination and SARS-CoV-2 variants. Sequencing used immunoSEQ multiplex PCR; TCRdb keeps in-frame clones, though not all of them. The sample has about 350,000 clones; more than 75% are singletons. Specified treatment: approximately 18 received Ad26.COV2.S at low or high dose, single or two shots; a few received placebo; per-sample allocation not given. Specimens were obtained on day 63 following the first vaccine or placebo injection. This material consisted of peripheral blood, taken in a trial of Ad26.COV2.S vaccine versus placebo. Receptors originate from a person between 18 and 60 years old who received the Ad26.COV2.S COVID-19 vaccine or a placebo.

The rearrangement links TRBV30 to TRBJ2-3; either TRBD1 or TRBD2 may fit D (5 bases each). V dropped 3 bases and J dropped 0 bases, with 10 bases sitting between them. Looked up from germline, CDR1 is GTSNPN and CDR2 is SVGIG (reference sequence). CDR3 length equals 14 residues. The CDR3 reads CAWRPGPSTDTQYF. DNA of the CDR3: TGTGCCTGGAGACCGGGACCGAGCACAGATACGCAGTATTTT. Based on the CDR3 plus reference TRBV30 and TRBJ2-3, the full variable domain is SQTIHQWPATLVQPVGSPLSLECTVEGTSNPNLYWYRQAAGRGLQLLFYSVGIGQISSEVPQNLSASRPQDRQFILSSKKLLLSDSGFYLCAWRPGPSTDTQYFGPGTRLTVL.

V gene TRBV27 combines with J gene TRBJ2-7; 7 positions match TRBD2. Per the germline V gene, CDR1 is MNHEY and CDR2 is SMNVEV (reference sequence). J lost 2 bases, V lost 6 bases, and 13 bases had no gene match. This CDR3 spans 16 amino acids. CDR3: CASSPVLASGTYEQYF. The CDR3, as DNA: TGTGCCAGCAGCCCCGTTTTGGCTAGCGGTACCTACGAGCAGTACTTC.

This clone occurred a few times. The genes are TRBV6-1 and TRBJ1-2; D call uncertain. The V end lost 3 bases, the J end lost 4 bases, and 12 bases lay between the germline ends. The V gene's germline CDR1 is MNHNS and CDR2 SASEGT. The CDR3 loop spans 14 amino acids. The CDR3 region has the DNA TGTGCCAGCAGTGAGGCCCGGGCGCTCTATGGCTACACCTTC. This sequence encodes CASSEARALYGYTF.

The chain employs TRBV29-1 and TRBJ2-5, with D possibly TRBD1 on 6 matching bases. CDR3 size: 13 residues. V gave up 4 bases and J gave up 2 bases, with 11 bases separating them. Looked up from germline, CDR1 is SQVTM and CDR2 is ANQGSEA. This chain's CDR3 is CSVARGLQETQYF. The DNA of the CDR3 is TGCAGCGTTGCCAGGGGCCTTCAAGAGACCCAGTACTTC.

This chain connects TRBV27 to TRBJ2-4, with D unresolved. The V gene's germline CDR1 is MNHEY and CDR2 SMNVEV (reference sequence). The CDR3 extends over 14 amino acids. V shed 0 bases and J shed 2 bases, with 5 bases lying between them. The CDR3 loop reads CASSLSGPKNIQYF. DNA of the CDR3: TGTGCCAGCAGTTTATCAGGGCCCAAAAACATTCAGTACTTC.

This clone was observed once. V and J are TRBV19 and TRBJ1-5, with D perhaps TRBD1 (5 bases). Germline CDR1 reads LNHDA; CDR2 reads SQIVND (reference sequence). V lost 2 bases and J 5 bases, leaving 10 bases between the germline ends. CDR3 length: 14 residues. CDR3 sequence: CASSIRWGDQPQHF. CDR3 nucleotide sequence: TGTGCCAGTAGTATAAGGTGGGGGGATCAGCCCCAGCATTTT.

The V call is TRBV19, the J call TRBJ2-1; 8 bases agree with TRBD1. The J segment lost 0 bases and the V segment lost 4 bases, leaving 8 bases of the junction unmatched. This CDR3 is built from 17 residues. Per the germline V gene, CDR1 is LNHDA and CDR2 is SQIVND (reference sequence). CDR3 region: CASSTDRASISYNEQFF. The CDR3 bases are TGTGCCAGTAGTACGGACAGGGCGTCAATCTCCTACAATGAGCAGTTCTTC.

The rearrangement links TRBV7-9 to TRBJ2-3, with TRBD2 matching 9 bases. The germline gives CDR1 SEHNR, CDR2 FQNEAQ (reference sequence). This CDR3 has 14 amino acids. The CDR3 loop reads CAHRGGGARDTQYF. In DNA, the CDR3 is TGTGCTCACCGGGGCGGGGGGGCAAGAGATACGCAGTATTTT.

The chain has TRBV6-2 or TRBV6-3 and TRBJ2-1, with D possibly matching TRBD1 (6 bases). Trimming cost V 6 bases and J 4 bases, with 16 bases left between them. Germline CDR1 MNHEY, CDR2 SVGEGT. This CDR3 comprises 15 residues. CDR3 region: CASSRDNGRYNEQFF. The CDR3 coding sequence is TGTGCCAGCAGCCGGGACAACGGACGATACAATGAGCAGTTCTTC.

The rearrangement links TRBV6-5 to TRBJ1-2; 10 nucleotides align to TRBD1. Germline V CDR1 and CDR2: MNHEY, SVGAGI. The junction had 11 bases not matched to a gene; V was cut back by 9 bases and J by 7 bases. The CDR3 is 14 amino acids. CDR3 sequence reads: CASYRPTGGVGYTF. CDR3 bases: TGTGCCAGTTACCGGCCGACAGGGGGCGTTGGCTACACCTTC.